This T cell receptor (beta chain) was documented in a study of blood T cell repertoires in COVID-19. Study background: COVID-19 samples collected from the United States, Italy and Spain covered acute and convalescent phases. Nucleic acid was either cDNA or gDNA, and it came from T cells, B-cell-depleted T cells, or PBMCs.

Germline V CDR1 and CDR2: SGHRS, YFSETQ. Trimming took 7 bases from V and 4 from J; bases not matched to a gene: 9. The CDR3 has 14 residues. Libraries were prepared by immunoSEQ multiplex PCR; TCRdb keeps only in-frame clonotypes and omits some of them. This sample yields approximately 360,000 clones, of which 83% are seen a single time; less than 6% belongs to the top ten. Living in about two dozen US areas, the participants were between 18 and 89 years of age. Donors were grouped by their self-reported clinical history. This sequence was found in a woman in her forties or fifties who had recovered from COVID-19. Sequences were obtained from PBMCs or T cells enriched from blood (not recorded which). The chain is built from TRBV5-1 and TRBJ2-5, with 8 positions matching TRBD2. The CDR3 here is CASPHTGGRETQYF. Here the CDR3 DNA reads TGCGCCAGCCCTCACACGGGGGGGAGAGAGACCCAGTACTTC.